Listed here is a single TCR beta chain. Its antigen is unknown. CDR1 MNHEY and CDR2 SVGAGI come from the germline V gene. Trimming took 0 bases from V and 15 from J, leaving 15 bases between them. The CDR3 is made up of 13 amino acids. Measured with immunoSEQ multiplex PCR; TCRdb has only the in-frame clones, and not every one. The sample yields tens of thousands of clones, about 81% seen once. The sample comes from a study of a mutant IDH1 vaccine in newly diagnosed glioma. Study information: Radiotherapy alone preceded vaccination by 4-6 weeks; alternatively, vaccination started with temozolomide cycles.

Time point reported: week 47, end of study. The study gave 300 ug of mutant IDH1 20-mer peptide per vaccine dose, with topical imiquimod. The specimen comprised PBMCs, sampled from a glioma patient whose treatment included an IDH1 peptide vaccine. The sequence derives from a man in his forties with glioma. Some clones in this sample may be carry-over from other donors' samples. This rearrangement joins TRBV6-5 to TRBJ2-1; D possibly matches TRBD1 or TRBD2 (6 bases each). CDR3 nucleotide sequence: TGTGCCAGCAGTTACTCCGCCTACGGGGGCTGGTTCTTC. Protein product: CASSYSAYGGWFF.